The clone carrying this T cell receptor (beta chain) was picked up many times. This sample was included in a study of regulatory T cells in long-lasting Graves disease. Germline CDR1 and CDR2: MDHEN and SYDVKM. The CDR3 contains 15 residues. Trimming at V came to 5 bases and at J to 0 bases, leaving 4 bases not matched to a gene. As to time point: newly diagnosed GD, antithyroid drugs for less than 3 months. RNA from PBMCs was the source of the TCR library. Nine milliliters of peripheral blood were taken and placed in EDTA tubes. Researchers made TCR beta libraries by using iRepertoire HTBI primers and running Arm-PCR on CDR3 regions. Using its own MiXCR run on the multiplex PCR reads, TCRdb lists one record per CDR3 protein. Of more than 300,000 distinct CDR3 sequences listed, about 12% are singletons. These same records also appear under a second study, on T cells in Graves' hyperthyroidism and ophthalmopathy. This second study notes: Clinical symptoms, serum thyroxine and TRAb, thyroid ultrasound and orbital computed tomography were used for the diagnoses. With the HTBI primer set, the TCR CDR3 went through a first round of RT-PCR.

Sequenced here: peripheral blood mononuclear cells (PBMCs), sampled at new diagnosis, from a patient treated with antithyroid drugs. This chain joins TRBV28 and TRBJ2-7; 10 positions agree with TRBD2. This receptor was identified in a woman in her late teens or twenties with Graves disease. DNA for the CDR3: TGTGCCAGCAGTGGAGCGGGAGGGAGCTCCTACGAGCAGTACTTC. Translating gives CASSGAGGSSYEQYF.